This T cell receptor beta chain was identified during a study of blood T cell repertoires in COVID-19. The wider study: Some COVID-19 samples were acute and others convalescent; all came from the United States, Italy and Spain. From T cells, B-cell-depleted T cells, or PBMCs came the material, which was cDNA or gDNA.

Trimming cost V 0 bases and J 5 bases; bases outside gene matches: 7. CDR3 length: 17 amino acids. Germline V gene sequence: CDR1 SGDLS, CDR2 YYNGEE. Authors' processing steps: The authors estimated nucleated cell counts from reference gene primer amplification. Only in-frame clones appear in the TCRdb table, and some are missing; sequencing was by immunoSEQ multiplex PCR. V and J calls plus clone size are reproduced from that table; the DNA served to infer D and trimming. The repertoire holds more than 300,000 clones, with around 87% as singletons. The source material was peripheral blood. The source is a woman in her thirties or forties with COVID-19, enrolled during active disease. The rearrangement uses TRBV9 and TRBJ2-3, with 12 positions matching TRBD2. The CDR3 spells CASSVDPSGGAVDTQYF. CDR3 in DNA: TGTGCCAGCAGCGTAGACCCTAGCGGGGGGGCCGTAGATACGCAGTATTTT.